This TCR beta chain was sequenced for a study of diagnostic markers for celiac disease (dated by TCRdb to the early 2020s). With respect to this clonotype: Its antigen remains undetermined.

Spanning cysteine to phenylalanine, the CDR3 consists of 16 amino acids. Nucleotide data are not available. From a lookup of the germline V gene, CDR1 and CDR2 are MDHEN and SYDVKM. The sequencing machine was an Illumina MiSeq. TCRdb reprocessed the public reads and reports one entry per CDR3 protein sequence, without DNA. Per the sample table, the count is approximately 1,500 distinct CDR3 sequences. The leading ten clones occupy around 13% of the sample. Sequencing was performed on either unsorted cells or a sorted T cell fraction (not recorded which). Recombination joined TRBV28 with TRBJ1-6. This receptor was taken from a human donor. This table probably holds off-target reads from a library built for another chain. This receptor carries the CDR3 CASSQALGSYNSPLHF.